These T cell receptor beta chains were read from a single sample in a study of shared clonotypes between healthy human individuals. Clones were read by immunoSEQ multiplex PCR, and TCRdb kept only the in-frame ones, dropping some. The table shows 2 million or so clones, with roughly 95% occurring only once. Specimen: naive CD8+ T cells sorted from blood. The receptors originated from a young man in good health. Both conserved end residues are part of each CDR3. A D gene is named only where the DNA matches it firmly. A row's size may be missing; if present it is once, few, many or a size class.

D gene	V gene	clone size	J gene	CDR3 protein	CDR3 DNA
TRBD1	TRBV29-1	.	TRBJ2-2	CSVGQVYTGELFF	TGCAGCGTAGGACAGGTATACACCGGGGAGCTGTTTTTT
.	TRBV27	.	TRBJ2-5	CASSLFRGETQYF	TGTGCCAGCAGCCTCTTTCGGGGAGAGACCCAGTACTTC
TRBD1	TRBV7-8	.	TRBJ2-1	CASSTTTGGGNEQFF	TGTGCCAGCAGCACTACAACAGGGGGAGGCAATGAGCAGTTCTTC
.	TRBV27	.	TRBJ1-5	CASSLQGLGQPQHF	TGTGCCAGCAGTCTACAGGGATTGGGTCAGCCCCAGCATTTT
TRBD1	TRBV27	.	TRBJ1-2	CASSSGQGTNYGYTF	TGTGCCAGCAGTTCTGGACAGGGCACTAACTATGGCTACACCTTC
.	TRBV4-3	once	TRBJ1-4	CASSQVGVFNEKLFF	TGCGCCAGCAGCCAAGTAGGGGTTTTTAATGAAAAACTGTTTTTT
TRBD1	TRBV7-8	.	TRBJ2-5	CASSPLGTGNRETQYF	TGTGCCAGCAGCCCCTTAGGGACAGGCAATCGTGAGACCCAGTACTTC
.	TRBV28	.	TRBJ1-2	CASSFLEYYGYTF	TGTGCCAGCAGTTTCCTAGAGTACTATGGCTACACCTTC
.	TRBV5-1	once	TRBJ1-2	CASSSLTGPSAYGYTF	TGCGCCAGCAGCTCATTGACAGGCCCATCCGCCTATGGCTACACCTTC
TRBD1	TRBV28	.	TRBJ2-3	CASSLSGTGGRDTQYF	TGTGCCAGCAGTTTATCCGGGACAGGGGGGAGGGATACGCAGTATTTT
TRBD1	TRBV13	.	TRBJ1-4	CASSFQGQPGGEKLFF	TGTGCCAGCAGCTTCCAGGGACAGCCCGGGGGTGAAAAACTGTTTTTT
.	TRBV9	.	TRBJ1-6	CASGYGSGDSPLHF	TGTGCCAGCGGTTATGGCAGCGGGGATTCACCCCTCCACTTT
.	TRBV4-1	.	TRBJ2-1	CASSQEMGNEQFF	TGCGCCAGCAGCCAAGAGATGGGAAATGAGCAGTTCTTC
.	TRBV7-9	once	TRBJ1-4	CASSPHRGTRGDYGKLFF	TGTGCCAGCAGCCCACATCGGGGTACGAGGGGCGATTATGGAAAACTGTTTTTT
.	TRBV5-1	.	TRBJ1-5	CASSLEGGIQPQHF	TGCGCCAGCAGCTTGGAGGGGGGCATTCAGCCCCAGCATTTT
.	TRBV19	.	TRBJ2-7	CASSQDYYEQYF	TGTGCCAGTAGTCAGGACTACTACGAGCAGTACTTC
.	TRBV2	.	TRBJ2-5	CASTGAGYSETQYF	TGTGCCAGCACCGGGGCGGGCTATTCAGAGACCCAGTACTTC
TRBD1	TRBV5-4	.	TRBJ1-1	CASNYRGQAFF	TGTGCCAGCAACTACAGGGGACAAGCTTTCTTT
.	TRBV11-2	.	TRBJ2-7	CASSFGTYSSYEQYF	TGTGCCAGCAGCTTCGGGACTTACAGCTCCTACGAGCAGTACTTC
TRBD2	TRBV19	.	TRBJ2-1	CASSEASGGPSEQFF	TGTGCCAGTAGTGAGGCTAGCGGGGGACCAAGTGAGCAGTTCTTC
.	TRBV6-6	.	TRBJ1-6	CASMGRDSPLHF	TGTGCCAGCATGGGGCGCGATTCACCCCTCCACTTT
TRBD1	TRBV5-6	.	TRBJ2-7	CASSRDREGFYEQYF	TGTGCCAGCAGCAGGGACAGGGAGGGATTCTACGAGCAGTACTTC
.	TRBV10-1	.	TRBJ1-1	CASSESIGGSNTEAFF	TGCGCCAGCAGTGAGTCGATCGGAGGATCGAACACTGAAGCTTTCTTT
.	TRBV7-2	.	TRBJ2-1	CASSLYGGNEQFF	TGTGCCAGCAGCTTATACGGTGGGAATGAGCAGTTCTTC
.	TRBV18	.	TRBJ2-5	CASSPLGQKETQYF	TGTGCCAGCTCACCGTTGGGGCAGAAAGAGACCCAGTACTTC
TRBD2	TRBV5-1	.	TRBJ2-2	CASSFGSGSLAGELFF	TGCGCCAGCAGCTTTGGAAGCGGGAGTTTAGCCGGGGAGCTGTTTTTT
TRBD1	TRBV9	.	TRBJ1-1	CASSLSRQGEAFF	TGTGCCAGCAGCCTAAGTAGACAGGGTGAAGCTTTCTTT
TRBD1	TRBV7-3	.	TRBJ1-4	CASSPTGQGLEKLFF	TGTGCCAGCAGCCCCACCGGACAGGGTTTAGAAAAACTGTTTTTT
.	TRBV5-1	.	TRBJ2-1	CASSLLGTSSSYNEQFF	TGCGCCAGCAGCCTTCTCGGGACATCGAGCTCCTACAATGAGCAGTTCTTC
TRBD1	TRBV7-9	.	TRBJ2-3	CASSSGQGAGDTQYF	TGTGCCAGCAGCTCCGGACAGGGGGCTGGAGATACGCAGTATTTT
.	TRBV9	.	TRBJ2-7	CASSPASSYEQYF	TGTGCCAGCAGCCCAGCCAGTTCCTACGAGCAGTACTTC
.	TRBV6-5	.	TRBJ2-7	CASSYSNPGTYEQYF	TGTGCCAGCAGTTACTCGAATCCAGGGACCTACGAGCAGTACTTC
.	TRBV4-3	.	TRBJ1-1	CASSPLGGAEVAFF	TGCGCCAGCAGCCCACTGGGGGGGGCCGAGGTAGCTTTCTTT
.	TRBV13	.	TRBJ2-1	CASSPGTGLYNEQFF	TGTGCCAGCAGCCCCGGGACGGGACTCTACAATGAGCAGTTCTTC
.	TRBV19	.	TRBJ2-2	CASSPGAGTGELFF	TGTGCCAGTAGTCCAGGGGCTGGCACCGGGGAGCTGTTTTTT
TRBD1	TRBV19	.	TRBJ1-2	CASSIDLLSDTRGPLYGYTF	TGTGCCAGTAGTATAGATCTTCTTTCGGACACCAGGGGGCCCCTCTATGGCTACACCTTC
.	TRBV7-8	.	TRBJ2-2	CASSSQGYTGELFF	TGTGCCAGCAGCTCTCAGGGGTACACCGGGGAGCTGTTTTTT
TRBD2	TRBV28	once	TRBJ2-7	CASSSHIQGGGADEQYF	TGTGCCAGCAGTTCACACATTCAGGGCGGGGGGGCCGACGAGCAGTACTTC
TRBD2	TRBV6-1	.	TRBJ2-7	CASSVSISGLADYEQYF	TGTGCCAGCAGTGTTTCGATTTCGGGACTAGCAGATTACGAGCAGTACTTC
TRBD1	TRBV6-7	.	TRBJ1-5	CASTAGYRGPSNQPQHF	TGTGCCAGCACCGCCGGTTACAGGGGGCCGAGCAATCAGCCCCAGCATTTT
.	TRBV5-4	once	TRBJ1-6	CASSWDESPLHF	TGTGCCAGCAGCTGGGACGAATCACCCCTCCACTTT
.	TRBV9	.	TRBJ2-7	CASSVGGQYYEQYF	TGTGCCAGCAGCGTGGGGGGACAGTACTACGAGCAGTACTTC
.	TRBV27	.	TRBJ2-2	CASSLGRGRTGELFF	TGTGCCAGCAGTTTGGGCCGGGGGCGCACCGGGGAGCTGTTTTTT
.	TRBV7-9	once	TRBJ2-7	CASTPTSSYEQYF	TGTGCCAGCACCCCGACTAGTTCCTACGAGCAGTACTTC
.	TRBV4-2	.	TRBJ2-3	CASSLKDWGPGHTDTQYF	TGTGCCAGCAGCCTAAAAGATTGGGGCCCCGGCCACACAGATACGCAGTATTTT
.	TRBV4-1	.	TRBJ2-2	CASSFRGQTLNTGELFF	TGCGCCAGCAGCTTTCGAGGGCAGACTCTGAACACCGGGGAGCTGTTTTTT
TRBD1	TRBV29-1	.	TRBJ1-2	CSVEGRGPEGYTF	TGCAGCGTTGAAGGCAGGGGGCCGGAGGGCTACACCTTC
TRBD2	TRBV27	.	TRBJ2-5	CASRGGRETQYF	TGTGCCAGCCGGGGGGGCAGAGAGACCCAGTACTTC
.	TRBV27	.	TRBJ1-2	CASSLIGGRTGYTF	TGTGCCAGCAGTTTAATCGGGGGCCGGACGGGCTACACCTTC
.	TRBV5-1	.	TRBJ2-3	CASSLEGFSTDTQYF	TGCGCCAGCAGCTTGGAGGGTTTTAGCACAGATACGCAGTATTTT
.	TRBV6-1	.	TRBJ2-1	CASKRKELPYNEQFF	TGTGCCAGCAAAAGAAAAGAACTACCCTACAATGAGCAGTTCTTC
.	TRBV11-2	.	TRBJ2-5	CASSLDPWVQETQYF	TGTGCCAGCAGCTTAGATCCCTGGGTTCAAGAGACCCAGTACTTC
.	TRBV11-2	.	TRBJ2-2	CASSLGANTGELFF	TGTGCCAGCAGCTTAGGCGCTAATACCGGGGAGCTGTTTTTT
.	TRBV28	.	TRBJ1-5	CASSRGEANQPQHF	TGTGCCAGCAGCCGCGGGGAAGCTAATCAGCCCCAGCATTTT
TRBD1	TRBV19	.	TRBJ1-5	CASRTGDSNQPQHF	TGTGCCAGCAGGACAGGAGATAGCAATCAGCCCCAGCATTTT
.	TRBV12-5	.	TRBJ2-1	CASGLPGTYNEQFF	TGTGCTAGTGGTTTGCCAGGGACCTACAATGAGCAGTTCTTC
.	TRBV28	.	TRBJ1-6	CASSSGISYNSPLHF	TGTGCCAGCAGTAGCGGGATTTCCTATAATTCACCCCTCCACTTT
TRBD1	TRBV11-2	.	TRBJ1-2	CASSLGTGGPDNYGYTF	TGTGCCAGCAGCTTAGGGACAGGGGGCCCTGATAACTATGGCTACACCTTC
.	TRBV6-6	.	TRBJ2-5	CASSLSGETQYF	TGTGCCAGCAGTCTGAGTGGAGAGACCCAGTACTTC